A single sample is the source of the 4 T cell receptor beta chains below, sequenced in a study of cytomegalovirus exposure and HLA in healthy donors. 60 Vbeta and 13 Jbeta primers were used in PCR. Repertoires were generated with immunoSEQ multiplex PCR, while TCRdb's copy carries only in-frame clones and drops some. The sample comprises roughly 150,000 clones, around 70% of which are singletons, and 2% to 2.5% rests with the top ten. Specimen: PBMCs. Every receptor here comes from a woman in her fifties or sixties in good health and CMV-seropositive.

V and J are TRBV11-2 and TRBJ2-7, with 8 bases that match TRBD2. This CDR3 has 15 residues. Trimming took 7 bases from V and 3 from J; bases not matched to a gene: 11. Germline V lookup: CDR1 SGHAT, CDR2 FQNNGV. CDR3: CASTLGAGGFYEQYF. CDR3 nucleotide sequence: TGTGCCAGCACATTGGGGGCGGGAGGTTTCTACGAGCAGTACTTC.

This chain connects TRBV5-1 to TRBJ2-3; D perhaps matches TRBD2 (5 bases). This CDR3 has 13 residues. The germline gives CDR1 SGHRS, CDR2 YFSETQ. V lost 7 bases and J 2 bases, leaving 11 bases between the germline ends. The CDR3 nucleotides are TGCGCCAGCGCTCCTAGCACCACAGATACGCAGTATTTT. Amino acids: CASAPSTTDTQYF. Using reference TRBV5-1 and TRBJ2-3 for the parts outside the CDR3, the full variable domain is KAGVTQTPRYLIKTRGQQVTLSCSPISGHRSVSWYQQTPGQGLQFLFEYFSETQRNKGNFPGRFSGRQFSNSRSEMNVSTLELGDSALYLCASAPSTTDTQYFGPGTRLTVL.

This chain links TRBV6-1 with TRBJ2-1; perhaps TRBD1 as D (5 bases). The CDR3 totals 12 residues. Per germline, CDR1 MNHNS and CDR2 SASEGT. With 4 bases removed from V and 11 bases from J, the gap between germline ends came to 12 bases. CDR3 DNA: TGTGCCAGCAGTGTGGACACAGGCAAGCAGTTCTTC. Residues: CASSVDTGKQFF.

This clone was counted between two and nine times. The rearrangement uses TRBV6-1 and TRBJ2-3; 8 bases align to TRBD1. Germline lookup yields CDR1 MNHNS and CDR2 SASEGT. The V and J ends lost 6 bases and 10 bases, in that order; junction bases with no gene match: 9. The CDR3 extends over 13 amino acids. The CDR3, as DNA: TGTGCCAGCAGAGACAGGGGAGCCCCTTCGCAGTATTTT. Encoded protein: CASRDRGAPSQYF.